This T cell receptor beta chain was recovered during a study of blood T cell repertoires in COVID-19. Study background: COVID-19 samples, acute and convalescent, were from the United States, Italy and Spain.

Patients at the Seattle site were enrolled during active infection and followed longitudinally. The germline V gene encodes CDR1 MNHNS and CDR2 SASEGT. The CDR3 contains 15 residues. The V gene lost 2 bases and the J gene lost 1 base, with 11 bases spanning the gap. Data came from immunoSEQ multiplex PCR; TCRdb stores just in-frame clones and leaves some out. The sample has approximately 150,000 clones; roughly 85% are singletons. The receptor was derived from a woman aged 45-59 years with COVID-19, enrolled during active disease. The V and J genes are TRBV6-1 and TRBJ1-2, with D uncertain. The sequencing input was peripheral blood. The CDR3 region is CASSESGLLNYGYTF. The CDR3 region has the DNA TGTGCCAGCAGTGAAAGCGGGCTCCTTAACTATGGCTACACCTTC.